This note documents a single TCR beta chain sequence. The table lists this clone with a few counts. The clone's antigen remains unknown. Per-nucleotide qualities are absent, and no much larger clonotype sits a single base away. This sample stems from a study of beta chain features in type 1 diabetes (dated by TCRdb to the late 2010s). About the investigation overall: Patients and healthy donors did not differ in mean age, gender distribution, total cell number or subset yield. The study compared TCRB repertoires of sorted circulating CD4+ T cell subsets between recently diagnosed type 1 diabetes patients and matched healthy donors. A total of 107,917,701 sorted cells were examined across all samples, and the number of cells per subset was strongly correlated with RNA yield. Regulatory and stem cell-like memory subsets were isolated from only 8 patients and about eight healthy donors, whereas naive and central memory subsets came from all 30 or so donors. Results the study describes overall, beyond this receptor: Only small numbers of individuals were included in the HLA sub-analyses, which left unresolved whether HLA type had any influence on TCRB rearrangement. At VDJ recombination sites, patients with type 1 diabetes made fewer insertions and deleted more nucleotides, a pattern implying thymic rearrangement abnormalities. Naive, central memory and regulatory TCRB repertoires appeared to be more alike among patients than among healthy donors. A moderate but significant shortening of TCRB CDR3 length was observed in type 1 diabetes patients in all four CD4+ subsets. Because cDNA rather than genomic DNA was sequenced, highly expressing activated cells could have been over-represented, although no difference in activation and CD3 levels was found between groups. Shorter templates might be favored by PCR, yet because patient and control samples were amplified and corrected together, any such skew would affect both groups equally.

Each donor gave one peripheral blood draw, averaging approximately 120 mL, which was collected into heparinised tubes. A BD FACSAria II and a panel including CD45RO, CCR7, CD25, CD127, CD95 and CD27 were used to sort naive, central memory, regulatory and stem cell-like memory CD4+ T cells. All sorted populations exceeded 98% purity. PBMCs were isolated immediately by Lymphoprep density gradient centrifugation and stained directly without culture. To minimize batch effects, samples were stained and sorted in pairs, one healthy donor with one patient per experiment. The entire amount of isolated RNA was reverse transcribed using the High Capacity cDNA Reverse Transcription Kit, so the sequenced TCRB transcripts were expressed ones. Deep immunoSEQ sequencing was performed on naive, central memory and regulatory T cell samples, with an average of around 3.4 million total reads per sample. Sorted cells were lysed in RLT buffer, and RNA was extracted using DNase-treated RNeasy Micro or Mini kits according to cell number. To prevent cross-contamination, every cell subset was processed on its own, while patient and healthy donor samples were processed together. TCRB sequences were amplified from cDNA with the immunoSEQ multiplex PCR, producing 87-bp fragments spanning the CDR3 region. Sequencing of the amplicons was performed on the Illumina HiSeq platform. On the study's bioinformatics: Synthetic template baselines were used to correct PCR bias computationally, reads within Hamming distance 2 were collapsed together, and singletons that could not be merged were discarded. Reads were aligned to IMGT to assign V, D and J genes, CDR3 length, and insertions or deletions at six rearrangement sites. Within each subset, clonotype counts were normalized to the number of sorted cells before true diversity and Gini coefficients were calculated with the tcR R package. The overlap coefficient, calculated on TCRB nucleotide sequences, was used to measure repertoire sharing. Out-of-frame TCRB sequences from naive cells were analyzed to stand in for the pre-selection repertoire. The table was pulled from immuneACCESS by TCRdb, which kept in-frame rearrangements only. Such tables lose some clones; where checked, under half of the loss comes from unresolved V genes, and the rest has no known cause. From that table come the V and J calls and clone size; the DNA was used to work out D and trimming. The sample table contains some 640,000 clones; only one count was recorded for more than 13% of them. Clones ranked in the top ten supply around 0.04% of the sample.

The CDR3 goes from the cysteine to the phenylalanine over 14 residues. Of all the DNA, just the CDR3 is kept, 42 bases in frame from base 1. Deletion took 1 base off V and 6 bases off J, with a span of 13 bases between the germline ends. CDR1 and CDR2 are drawn from the germline V gene: MDHEN, SYDVKM. The chain is encoded by TRBV28 joined to TRBJ2-7, with the D gene call left open. The material sequenced was naive CD4+ T cells from blood. The cell subset or site tag for this specimen amounts to: true naive CD4+ T cells. This receptor was obtained from a young man with type 1 diabetes. For the CDR3, the sequence is CASSLSGPWAEQYF. In nucleotide form, the sequence is TGTGCCAGCAGTTTATCTGGCCCTTGGGCCGAGCAGTACTTC.